This T cell receptor (beta chain) emerged from a study of CD8+ T cells in alopecia areata (dated by TCRdb to 2017 to 2018). Background on the whole study: High-throughput TCRbeta sequencing was used to examine T cell clonal expansion in alopecia areata in both the C3H/HeJ mouse model and human patients. Scalp tissue and sorted CD4+ and CD8+ peripheral blood T cells from patchy and totalis/universalis alopecia areata patients and from healthy controls were covered by human TCRbeta sequencing. The RNA source kit depended on sample type: the PAXgene miRNA kit for fixed scalp, the miRNeasy kit for PBMCs, and the RNeasy kit for mouse skin. Clonality in the scalp was compared among normal scalp (n=4), patchy alopecia areata scalp (n=8), and alopecia totalis/universalis scalp (n=8). TCRbeta CDR3 regions were amplified by immunoSEQ multiplex PCR with 35 Vbeta forward and 13 Jbeta reverse primers.

PBMCs were isolated by density centrifugation and stained for CD3, CD4 and CD8, and CD4+ and CD8+ T cells were sorted on a FACSAria. Scalp biopsies and blood samples were obtained from unaffected controls. On this clone itself: Its antigen specificity is not known. The record has no base qualities; no much larger clone is one base away.

Library preparation used the immunoSEQ multiplex PCR assay. RNA was extracted from all samples and reverse transcribed into cDNA as template for TCR sequencing. First-strand cDNA was synthesized with SuperScript III using a 2:1 mix of oligo-dT and random hexamers. A synthetic immune receptor repertoire was used to gauge amplification bias, and whatever bias remained was removed computationally. Per the authors' processing: After raw reads were preprocessed to remove errors, the CDR3 was defined following IMGT conventions as running from the conserved cysteine to phenylalanine. Clonality was calculated as 1 minus Shannon entropy normalized by log2 of the number of productive unique TCRs. Whether scalp clones were CD4 or CD8 was inferred by matching scalp TCRbeta sequences against CD4 and CD8 repertoires sorted from blood. Held by TCRdb, this immuneACCESS table contains in-frame sequences only and omits some clones. Under half of the omission traces to an unresolved V gene where checked; the cause of the rest is unknown. That table furnishes V, J and clone size, whereas the DNA furnished D and trimming. In this sample the table shows about 150,000 clones, around 57% of which occur a single time. Approximately 4.3% of the sample is held by the ten biggest clonotypes.

The CDR3 runs 12 amino acids, cysteine and phenylalanine included. Solely the CDR3 DNA is kept, with 36 bases framed from the first base. At the junction V is shortened by 4 bases and J by 7 bases, with 9 bases in between. CDR1 MNHEY and CDR2 SMNVEV are derived from the germline V gene (reference sequence). Paper-wide results and their limitations: Scalp TCR repertoire analysis is complicated because resident alphabeta T cells in normal human skin are also sequenced, whereas mouse skin is dominated by gammadelta T cells. Higher clonality and more expanded CD8+ clones were observed in lesional scalp than in normal scalp, particularly in alopecia totalis/universalis, a finding suggestive of antigenic drive. Compared with mice, TCR sequences shared between patients were less clear, possibly partly because of HLA diversity across the patient population.

The rearrangement combines TRBV27 with TRBJ2-3; confidence is insufficient to name the D gene. The sequenced sample consisted of CD4+ T cells sorted from blood. The sequence was obtained from a human donor in good health. The CDR3 in this case is CASSSASHTQYF. The DNA is TGTGCCAGCAGTTCCGCTTCCCATACGCAGTATTTT.